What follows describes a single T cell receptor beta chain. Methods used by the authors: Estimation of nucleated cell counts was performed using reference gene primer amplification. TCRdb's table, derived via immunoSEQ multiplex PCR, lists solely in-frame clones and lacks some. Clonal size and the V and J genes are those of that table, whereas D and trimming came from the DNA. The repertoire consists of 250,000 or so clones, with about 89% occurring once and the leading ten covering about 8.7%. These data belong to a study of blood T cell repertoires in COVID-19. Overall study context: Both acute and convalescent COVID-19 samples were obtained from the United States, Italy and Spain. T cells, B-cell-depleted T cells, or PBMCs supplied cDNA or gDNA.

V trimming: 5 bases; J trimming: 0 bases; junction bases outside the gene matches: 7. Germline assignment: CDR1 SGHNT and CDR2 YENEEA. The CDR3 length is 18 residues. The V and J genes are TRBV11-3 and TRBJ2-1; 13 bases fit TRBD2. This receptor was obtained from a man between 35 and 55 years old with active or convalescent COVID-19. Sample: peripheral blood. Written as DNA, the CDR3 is TGTGCCAGCAGCCCCGGGACTAGCGGGGCTAGCTCCTACAATGAGCAGTTCTTC. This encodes CASSPGTSGASSYNEQFF.